Each of the 27 T cell receptor beta chains below was sequenced from the same sample in a study of tissue T cells after allogeneic stem cell transplantation. Time point reported: mouse harvest day 7 after allogeneic transplant. Each mouse received 10^7 T-cell-depleted marrow cells plus 10^6 splenic CD5+ T cells by tail vein. Clones were read by immunoSEQ multiplex PCR, and TCRdb kept only the in-frame ones, dropping some. The repertoire includes approximately 7,800 clones, approximately 50% of them detected once, and 3.9% sits in the top ten. Sequencing was performed on gut tissue. Receptors were obtained from a female BALB/c mouse given C57BL/6 T cells with graft-versus-host disease after an allogeneic hematopoietic cell transplant.

The table lists this clone with a few counts. These gene names are mouse names. Read coverage stops 1 residue before the CDR3 terminus; the germline J gene supplies the remainder. The rearrangement uses TRBV23 and TRBJ1-4; TRBD1, as called in the table, went unchecked against the DNA. The germline gives CDR1 KGHTA, CDR2 FQNQQP. This CDR3 region has 14 residues. This CDR3 is CSSSQQVSNERLFF. Incomplete CDR3 DNA: TGCTCCAGCAGTCAACAGGTTTCCAACGAAAGATTATTT.

Worth noting for this clone: The gene names given are mouse names. Read coverage stops 1 residue before the CDR3 terminus; the germline J gene supplies the remainder. The genes are TRBV16 and TRBJ2-5; 10 bases map to TRBD2. V lost 5 bases to trimming and J lost 5 bases; unmatched junction nucleotides: 4. The CDR3 is made up of 14 amino acids. Germline-derived CDR1 and CDR2 are SGHSA and FRNQAP. The CDR3 region is CASSPTGGRDTQYF. The DNA read from the CDR3 is TGTGCAAGCAGCCCGACTGGGGGGAGAGACACCCAGTAC.

To note about this clone: The gene names given are mouse names. Read data end 1 residue before the CDR3 end; the end is taken from the germline J gene. The V and J genes are TRBV17 and TRBJ1-1; possible D gene TRBD1, 5 bases. V shed 0 bases and J shed 10 bases, with 12 bases lying between them. CDR3 length: 13 amino acids. Germline V gene lookup returns CDR1 MNHDT and CDR2 YYDKIL. The CDR3 reads CASSRDAGRGVFF. The DNA read from the CDR3 is TGTGCTAGCAGTAGAGATGCGGGTAGGGGAGTCTTC.

On this clone: The gene names here belong to mouse. The CDR3: CASSARQSSYEQYF. The sequenced part of the CDR3 DNA is TGTGCCAGCAGCGCCCGACAGAGCTCCTATGAACAGTAC. This chain links TRBV3 with TRBJ2-7; a weak D match, TRBD1 (5 bases). With the read ending 1 residue before the CDR3 end, the germline J gene is used to fill in that end. V dropped 5 bases and J dropped 0 bases, with 11 bases sitting between them. The CDR3 sequence is 14 residues long. CDR1 is SNHLY, CDR2 FYNGKV, per germline (reference sequence).

In regard to this clone: These gene names are mouse names. The read ends 1 residue early relative to the CDR3; the germline J gene fills the gap. The chain uses TRBV29 and TRBJ1-1; a weak D match, TRBD1 (5 bases). The V gene's germline CDR1 is MSHET and CDR2 SYDVDS. The V end was cut by 3 bases, the J end by 3 bases, with 8 bases between. The CDR3 length is 13 residues. CDR3 in amino acids: CASSLGVDTEVFF. The part of the CDR3 DNA that was read is TGTGCTAGCAGTTTGGGGGTAGACACAGAAGTCTTC.

This clone was observed a few times. The genes are named according to mouse. The read ends 1 residue shy of where the CDR3 ends; the end is completed using the germline J gene. The chain uses TRBV19 and TRBJ2-3; the match to TRBD2 covers 8 bases. This CDR3 has 16 amino acids. J lost 0 bases, V lost 4 bases, and 7 bases had no gene match. CDR1 and CDR2 from the germline V gene are FNHDT and SITEND (reference sequence). Partial CDR3 DNA: TGTGCCAGCAGTTTAAGGACTGGGTCTAGTGCAGAAACGCTGTAT. Translating gives CASSLRTGSSAETLY. The full CDR3 protein is CASSLRTGSSAETLYF. The variable domain in full, completed from reference TRBV19 and TRBJ2-3, reads GGIITQTPKFLIGQEGQKLTLKCQQNFNHDTMYWYRQDSGKGLRLIYYSITENDLQKGDLSEGYDASREKKSSFSLTVTSAQKNEMAVFLCASSLRTGSSAETLYFGSGTRLTVL.

To note about this clone: The genes and germline here are from mouse. The CDR3 end is not reached by the read, which stops 1 residue before it; the germline J gene fills it in. The V call is TRBV23, the J call TRBJ1-2. Germline V gives CDR1 KGHTA, CDR2 FQNQQP. This CDR3 comprises 13 residues. This CDR3 is CSSSQYANSDYTF. Incomplete CDR3 DNA: TGCTCCAGCAGTCAATATGCAAACTCCGACTACACC.

This clone was found a few times. These gene names are mouse names. The read halts 1 residue ahead of the CDR3 end, with the missing end drawn from the germline J gene. This chain joins TRBV26 and TRBJ1-1, with D possibly matching TRBD1 (5 bases). This CDR3 region has 14 residues. The germline V gene encodes CDR1 KGHPV and CDR2 FQNQEV (reference sequence). Trimming shortened V by 1 base and J by 6 bases, and 12 bases separated the two germline ends. The CDR3: CASSLYEGPAEVFF. The CDR3 bases that were read are TGTGCCAGCAGTCTGTACGAGGGGCCGGCAGAAGTCTTC. The whole variable domain, remainder taken from reference TRBV26 and TRBJ1-1, is NSKVIQTPRYLVKGQGQKAKMRCIPEKGHPVVFWYQQNKNNEFKFLINFQNQEVLQQIDMTEKRFSAECPSNSPCSLEIQSSEAGDSALYLCASSLYEGPAEVFFGKGTRLTVV.

This clone was recorded a few times. The gene names given are mouse names. The sequenced CDR3 bases are TGTGCAAGCAGCCTGGGACAGGGGCAAGACACCCAGTAC. Translating it yields CASSLGQGQDTQY. The full CDR3 is CASSLGQGQDTQYF. The genes are TRBV16 and TRBJ2-5; TRBD1 matches at 10 bases. The observed sequence ends 1 residue before the CDR3 terminus, with the missing tail filled in from the germline J gene. CDR1 and CDR2 (germline): SGHSA, FRNQAP. With V trimmed by 5 bases and J by 3 bases, 2 bases remained unmatched. There are 14 residues in the CDR3.

This clone came up a few times. Mouse gene names apply. The read terminates 1 residue ahead of where the CDR3 ends, so the germline J gene completes it. The chain links TRBV17 to TRBJ2-2, with a tentative D call TRBD1 (5 bases). Trimming pared 6 bases from V and 6 bases from J, leaving 8 bases between. The V gene's germline CDR1 is MNHDT and CDR2 YYDKIL. This CDR3 is built from 12 residues. CDR3 DNA, as far as it was read: TGTGCTAGCAGGTCAGGGCCCGGGCAGCTCTAC. Amino acid sequence: CASRSGPGQLY. The whole CDR3 is CASRSGPGQLYF.

Remarks on this clone: The germline and genes are mouse ones. The read comes to an end 1 residue before the CDR3 does, leaving the germline J gene to fill in the end. The chain couples TRBV15 to TRBJ2-1; 9 bases are a match to TRBD2. Per the germline V gene, CDR1 is SGHND and CDR2 is FRSKSL. Unmatched junction bases numbered 0, after V lost 5 bases and J lost 1 base. The CDR3 extends over 14 amino acids. This chain's CDR3 is CASSDWGNYAEQFF. The CDR3 bases that were read are TGTGCCAGCAGTGACTGGGGGAACTATGCTGAGCAGTTC.

Note on this clone: Any gene name here is a mouse gene name. The missing CDR3 end, 1 residue past where the read stops, is filled in from the germline J gene. J is TRBJ2-5 and V is TRBV26; D call uncertain. The CDR3 length is 14 residues. V lost 6 bases to trimming and J lost 5 bases, with 15 bases between them. The germline V gene encodes CDR1 KGHPV and CDR2 FQNQEV (reference sequence). CDR3 sequence reads: CASSLPRGGDTQYF. CDR3 DNA, as far as it was read: TGTGCCAGCAGCCTCCCCCGCGGCGGAGACACCCAGTAC.

In its sample, this clone was seen a few times. Genes and germline are mouse. The read terminates 1 residue before the CDR3 end, so the remaining end is supplied by the germline J gene. The V gene is TRBV26, the J gene TRBJ2-7; 12 bases align to TRBD2. CDR3 length: 13 residues. V shed 4 bases and J 6 bases; nucleotides not matched to a gene: 1. CDR1 and CDR2 (germline): KGHPV, FQNQEV (reference sequence). CDR3 DNA, as far as it was read: TGTGCCAGCAGTCGGGACTGGGGGGCTGAACAGTAC. Translated, it gives CASSRDWGAEQY. The whole CDR3 region reads CASSRDWGAEQYF.

Comments on this clone: The gene symbols are mouse symbols. The observed sequence ends 1 residue before the CDR3 terminus, with the missing tail filled in from the germline J gene. The genes are TRBV23 and TRBJ2-2; the table's D gene call, TRBD2, was not cross checked with the DNA. CDR1 and CDR2 (germline): KGHTA, FQNQQP. This CDR3 contains 15 residues. The CDR3 sequence is CSSSQLGPNTGQLYF. Partial CDR3 DNA: TGCTCCAGCAGTCAACTGGGCCCCAACACCGGGCAGCTCTAC. Full variable domain (rest looked up from reference TRBV23 and TRBJ2-2): DAAVTQKPRYLIKMKGQEAEMKCIPEKGHTAVFWYQQKQSKELKFLIYFQNQQPLDQIDMVKERFSAVCPSSSLCSLGIRTCEAEDSALYLCSSSQLGPNTGQLYFGEGSKLTVL.

This clone qualifies as medium-sized. Gene names refer to mouse genes. CDR3 DNA, as far as it was read: TGCTCCAGCAGACAATCAAACTCCGACTACACC. Amino acid sequence: CSSRQSNSDYT. The whole CDR3 is CSSRQSNSDYTF. This chain uses TRBV23 with TRBJ1-2. The read terminates 1 residue ahead of where the CDR3 ends, so the germline J gene completes it. The CDR3 loop spans 12 amino acids. CDR1 KGHTA and CDR2 FQNQQP come from the germline V gene.

This clone has only a few counts. Germline and genes here are mouse. The missing CDR3 end, 1 residue past where the read stops, is filled in from the germline J gene. V and J are TRBV26 and TRBJ2-7; 9 nucleotides agree with TRBD2. The V gene's germline CDR1 is KGHPV and CDR2 FQNQEV (reference sequence). CDR3 length equals 14 residues. V lost 4 bases to trimming and J lost 0 bases; unmatched junction nucleotides: 1. The sequenced part of the CDR3 DNA is TGTGCCAGCAGTCGGACTGGGGTCTCCTATGAACAGTAC. Translation gives CASSRTGVSYEQY. The full CDR3 is CASSRTGVSYEQYF.

Points on this clone: Germline and genes here are mouse. The read is 1 residue too short to cover the CDR3 end, so that end is filled in from the germline J gene. This sequence joins TRBV13-3 and TRBJ2-2; 10 bases line up with TRBD2. From germline, CDR1 is NNHDY and CDR2 SYVADS. This CDR3 comprises 16 residues. Losses at the gene ends were 4 bases for V and 0 bases for J; bases not matched to a gene: 3. This CDR3 reads CASSHWGGANTGQLYF. CDR3 bases read: TGTGCCAGCAGTCACTGGGGGGGGGCAAACACCGGGCAGCTCTAC.

Details on this clone: Gene names and germline match the mouse. With the read ending 1 residue before the CDR3 end, the germline J gene is used to fill in that end. The rearrangement uses TRBV26 and TRBJ2-3; D tentatively fits TRBD1 or TRBD2 (5 bases each). The CDR3 is made up of 14 amino acids. V lost 4 bases to trimming and J lost 5 bases, with 13 bases between them. Germline CDR1 KGHPV, CDR2 FQNQEV (reference sequence). The CDR3 sequence is CASSPGPAVETLYF. The CDR3 bases that were read are TGTGCCAGCAGTCCGGGACCGGCGGTAGAAACGCTGTAT.

Within the sample, this clone is medium-sized (0.01 to 0.1%). Gene names and germline refer to mouse. The sequenced fragment ends 1 residue before the CDR3 boundary, so the rest is inferred from the germline J gene. This sequence joins TRBV12-2 and TRBJ1-2; D is unresolved. V was shortened by 0 bases and J by 2 bases, with 3 bases between the two germline ends. Germline CDR1 reads SGHLS; CDR2 reads HYDKME. The CDR3 spans 12 residues. CDR3 sequence reads: CASSLDNSDYTF. Partial CDR3 DNA: TGTGCCAGCTCTCTCGACAACTCCGACTACACC.

In its sample, this clone ranks as medium-sized. The genes are named according to mouse. Read sequence stops 1 residue before the CDR3 end, and the germline J gene provides the missing end. V usage is TRBV16 and J usage is TRBJ2-3, with D tentatively TRBD2 (6 bases). This CDR3 contains 15 residues. Trimming stripped 1 base from V and 0 bases from J, with 8 bases between. Germline assignment: CDR1 SGHSA and CDR2 FRNQAP. CDR3 protein: CASSLAGASAETLYF. The DNA read from the CDR3 is TGTGCAAGCAGCTTAGCTGGGGCTAGTGCAGAAACGCTGTAT.

A word on this clone: Mouse names are used for the genes. Read data end 1 residue before the CDR3 end; the end is taken from the germline J gene. The chain links TRBV26 to TRBJ1-6; D gene unclear. TRBJ1-6 is designated an ORF whose function remains uncertain. This CDR3 contains 14 residues. V was pared by 3 bases and J by 8 bases, with 11 bases between. Germline assignment: CDR1 KGHPV and CDR2 FQNQEV (reference sequence). CDR3 protein: CASSLNSIDSPLYF. The sequenced CDR3 bases are TGTGCCAGCAGTCTTAACAGTATAGATTCGCCCCTCTAC.

Worth noting for this clone: The gene names given are mouse names. The read ends 1 residue before the CDR3 terminus; that terminus is restored from the germline J gene. The chain employs TRBV13-2 and TRBJ1-4; no reliable D call. Trimming took 0 bases from V and 3 from J, leaving 6 bases between them. This CDR3 has 14 amino acids. Looked up from germline, CDR1 is NNHNN and CDR2 is SYGAGS (reference sequence). The DNA read from the CDR3 is TGTGCCAGCGGTGATGGGGCGGCCAACGAAAGATTATTT. It codes for CASGDGAANERLF. The entire CDR3 is CASGDGAANERLFF.

Worth noting for this clone: Each gene name is a mouse one. The read halts 1 residue ahead of the CDR3 end, with the missing end drawn from the germline J gene. This chain uses TRBV16 with TRBJ1-1; the match to TRBD1 covers 7 bases. The length of the CDR3 is 13 residues. Germline loops: CDR1 SGHSA, CDR2 FRNQAP. Trimming removed 1 base from V and 6 bases from J; junction bases left unmatched: 2. CDR3 protein: CASSLGGTAEVFF. CDR3 DNA, as far as it was read: TGTGCAAGCAGCTTAGGCGGGACAGCAGAAGTCTTC.

As regards this clone: The gene names given are mouse names. The read is 1 residue too short to cover the CDR3 end, so that end is filled in from the germline J gene. The chain recombines TRBV26 with TRBJ2-1; 13 nucleotides align to TRBD2. The germline CDR1 and CDR2 sequences are KGHPV and FQNQEV (reference sequence). V lost 7 bases and J lost 3; bases outside the gene matches: 3. The CDR3 runs 15 residues. The CDR3 reads CASTRDWGGYAEQFF. The CDR3 bases that were read are TGTGCCAGCACTCGGGACTGGGGGGGCTATGCTGAGCAGTTC.

Remarks on this clone: Gene names are mouse gene names. Coverage ceases 1 residue before the CDR3 finishes, and the germline J gene fills in the end. This chain joins TRBV15 and TRBJ2-4; 10 bases map to TRBD1. The J segment lost 0 bases and the V segment lost 5 bases, leaving 2 bases of the junction unmatched. The length of the CDR3 is 15 residues. Germline lookup yields CDR1 SGHND and CDR2 FRSKSL. The chain's CDR3 is CASSRDRGSQNTLYF. Partial CDR3 DNA: TGTGCCAGCAGTAGGGACAGGGGAAGTCAAAACACCTTGTAC.

Points on this clone: Any gene name here is a mouse gene name. The read finishes 1 residue shy of the CDR3 end, and the germline J gene is used to complete it. The rearrangement links TRBV26 to TRBJ2-4; D is ambiguous. The ends were cut back, 2 bases at V and 0 bases at J, with 3 bases in the middle. Germline CDR1 KGHPV, CDR2 FQNQEV (reference sequence). CDR3 length: 13 residues. The DNA read from the CDR3 is TGTGCCAGCAGTCTGAATAGTCAAAACACCTTGTAC. It encodes CASSLNSQNTLY. The CDR3 in full is CASSLNSQNTLYF.

As to this clone: Gene names and germline refer to mouse. The CDR3 goes on 1 residue after the read ends, and that part is filled in from the germline J gene. The chain employs TRBV13-1 and TRBJ2-5; 8 bases map to TRBD1. CDR1 and CDR2 (germline): NSHNY, SYGAGN. The junction had 1 base not matched to a gene; V was cut back by 2 bases and J by 5 bases. The CDR3 has 13 amino acids. The CDR3: CASSDDRGDTQYF. CDR3 DNA, as far as it was read: TGTGCCAGCAGTGACGACAGGGGAGACACCCAGTAC.